This TCR beta chain was obtained from a study of control samples from healthy donors and cancer patients. Profiling relied on immunoSEQ multiplex PCR, and the TCRdb table lists in-frame clones only, not all of them. Among 150,000 or so clones listed, around nine tenths were seen once. The CDR3 contains 14 residues. The junction had 4 bases not matched to a gene; V was cut back by 4 bases and J by 1 base. Germline V gene lookup returns CDR1 LGHDT and CDR2 YNNKEL (reference sequence). The clonotype comes from a woman in her thirties in good health. Sequenced material: blood. This chain joins TRBV3-1 (or the pseudogene TRBV3-2) and TRBJ2-7; the match to TRBD1 covers 7 bases. The chain's CDR3 is CASSPRDRSYEQYV. The CDR3, as DNA: TGTGCCAGCAGCCCCCGGGACAGATCCTACGAGCAGTACGTC.